This T cell receptor beta chain came from a study of blood T cell repertoires in COVID-19. Assay used: immunoSEQ multiplex PCR; TCRdb lists only in-frame clones, some missing. The sample yields under 450,000 clones, around 91% seen once. This clone was seen only a few times. Trimming removed 3 bases at V and 0 bases at J, with 12 bases between. The germline V gene has CDR1 SGHTA and CDR2 FQGNSA. The length of the CDR3 is 15 residues. The chain uses TRBV7-2 and TRBJ2-7; D may be TRBD1 (6 bases). The sequencing input was peripheral blood. This clonotype originated in a woman between 35 and 50 years old with COVID-19, enrolled during active disease. Here the CDR3 reads CASSFTGQLSYEQYF. CDR3 nucleotides: TGTGCCAGCAGCTTCACCGGACAGCTCTCCTACGAGCAGTACTTC.